This TCR beta chain was recorded in a study of cytomegalovirus exposure and HLA in healthy donors. Primers included in the PCR were 60 Vbeta and 13 Jbeta primers. Assay used: immunoSEQ multiplex PCR; TCRdb lists only in-frame clones, some missing. Of about 89,000 clones listed, roughly 84% were seen once; the top ten hold 2.7%. Input material: PBMCs. This clonotype was obtained from a man aged 25 to 45 in good health and CMV-seronegative.

The CDR3 DNA sequence: TGTGCCAGCAGTTCGGGGGCAACTAATGAAAAACTGTTTTTT. Amino acid sequence: CASSSGATNEKLFF. The rearrangement links TRBV28 to TRBJ1-4; D is possibly TRBD1 (5 bases). Germline V gene lookup returns CDR1 MDHEN and CDR2 SYDVKM. The CDR3 contains 14 residues. V shed 4 bases and J shed 0 bases, with 6 bases lying between them.